This T cell receptor beta chain was captured by sequencing in a study of cytomegalovirus exposure and HLA in healthy donors. The study's findings and limits: Among TCR beta chains, those listed as cytomegalovirus-associated numbered more than 150. Researchers left out some V segments, among them TRBV6-2 and TRBV6-3, as indistinguishable.

Germline V gives CDR1 MDHEN, CDR2 SYDVKM. This CDR3 is built from 15 residues. V lost 3 bases to trimming and J lost 5 bases, with 16 bases between them. PCR employed 60 Vbeta and 13 Jbeta primers. Sequencing used immunoSEQ multiplex PCR; TCRdb keeps in-frame clones, though not all of them. The data show approximately 160,000 clones, with around 75% seen just once and over 1.1% held by the top ten. As regards this clone: Its antigen is unidentified.

The sample taken for sequencing was PBMCs. This receptor was taken from a young man in good health and CMV-seronegative. The rearrangement joins TRBV28 to TRBJ2-5, with D maybe TRBD1 (5 bases). CDR3 DNA: TGTGCCAGCAGTTTTCCGTGGGGCAGGGCCGAGACCCAGTACTTC. Translating gives CASSFPWGRAETQYF.